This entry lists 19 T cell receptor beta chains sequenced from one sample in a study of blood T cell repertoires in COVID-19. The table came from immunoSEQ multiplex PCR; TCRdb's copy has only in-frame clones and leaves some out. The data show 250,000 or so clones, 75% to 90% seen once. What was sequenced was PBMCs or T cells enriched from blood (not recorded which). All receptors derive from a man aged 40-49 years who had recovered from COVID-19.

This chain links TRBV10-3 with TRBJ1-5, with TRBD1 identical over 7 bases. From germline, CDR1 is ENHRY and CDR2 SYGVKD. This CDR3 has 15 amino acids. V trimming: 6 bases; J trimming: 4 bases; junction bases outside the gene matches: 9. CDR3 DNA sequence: TGTGCCATCAGCGTCACAGGGACAGCAAATCAGCCCCAGCATTTT. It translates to CAISVTGTANQPQHF.

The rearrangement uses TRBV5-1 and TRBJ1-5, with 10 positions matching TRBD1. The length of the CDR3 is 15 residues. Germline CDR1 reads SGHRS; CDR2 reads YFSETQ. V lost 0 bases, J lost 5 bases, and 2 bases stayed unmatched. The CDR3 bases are TGCGCCAGCAGCTTGGATGGGACAGGGGATCAGCCCCAGCATTTT. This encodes CASSLDGTGDQPQHF.

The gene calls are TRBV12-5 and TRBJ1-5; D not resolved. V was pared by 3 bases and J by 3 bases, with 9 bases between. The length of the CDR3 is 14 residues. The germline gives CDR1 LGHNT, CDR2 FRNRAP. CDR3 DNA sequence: TGTGCTAGTGGTTTAACTCTAATCAATCAGCCCCAGCATTTT. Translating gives CASGLTLINQPQHF.

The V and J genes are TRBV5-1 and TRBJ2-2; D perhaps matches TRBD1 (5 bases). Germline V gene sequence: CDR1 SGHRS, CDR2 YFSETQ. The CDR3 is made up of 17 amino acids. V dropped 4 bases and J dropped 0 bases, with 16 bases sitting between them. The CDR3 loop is CASSERKTVANTGELFF. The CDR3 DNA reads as TGCGCCAGCAGCGAGCGAAAGACAGTAGCGAACACCGGGGAGCTGTTTTTT.

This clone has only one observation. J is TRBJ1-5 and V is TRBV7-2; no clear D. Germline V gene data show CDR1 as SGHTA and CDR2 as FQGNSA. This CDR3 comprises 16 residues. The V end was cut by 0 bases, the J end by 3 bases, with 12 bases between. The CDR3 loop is CASSLAEARPNQPQHF. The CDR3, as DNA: TGTGCCAGCAGCTTAGCTGAGGCTCGTCCCAATCAGCCCCAGCATTTT. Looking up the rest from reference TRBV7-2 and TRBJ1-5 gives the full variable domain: GAGVSQSPSNKVTEKGKDVELRCDPISGHTALYWYRQSLGQGLEFLIYFQGNSAPDKSGLPSDRFSAERTGGSVSTLTIQRTQQEDSAVYLCASSLAEARPNQPQHFGDGTRLSIL.

The CDR3 spells CATSEGQGNTGELFF. The CDR3 DNA sequence: TGTGCCACCAGTGAAGGACAGGGGAACACCGGGGAGCTGTTTTTT. The chain links TRBV24-1 to TRBJ2-2; 8 bases are a match to TRBD1. The CDR3 consists of 15 residues. Losses at the gene ends were 4 bases for V and 1 base for J; bases not matched to a gene: 1. Germline V gene lookup returns CDR1 KGHDR and CDR2 SFDVKD.

The chain's CDR3 is CASSGDRAGVSEKLFF. Here the CDR3 DNA reads TGCGCCAGCAGCGGGGACAGGGCTGGTGTTTCTGAAAAACTGTTTTTT. The chain has TRBV5-1 and TRBJ1-4, with TRBD1 matching 9 bases. The CDR3 contains 16 residues. Germline trimming cut 4 bases from V and 7 bases from J; bases unmatched to any gene: 11. CDR1 and CDR2 (germline): SGHRS, YFSETQ. The full variable domain, in which reference TRBV5-1 and TRBJ1-4 provide the parts outside the CDR3, is KAGVTQTPRYLIKTRGQQVTLSCSPISGHRSVSWYQQTPGQGLQFLFEYFSETQRNKGNFPGRFSGRQFSNSRSEMNVSTLELGDSALYLCASSGDRAGVSEKLFFGSGTQLSVL.

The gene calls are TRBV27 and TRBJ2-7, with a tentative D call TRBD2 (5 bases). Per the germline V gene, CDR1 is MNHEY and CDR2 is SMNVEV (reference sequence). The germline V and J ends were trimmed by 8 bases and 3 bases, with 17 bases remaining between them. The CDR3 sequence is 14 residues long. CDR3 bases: TGTGCCAGCCGTAGTCTGGGGAGAGACTACGAGCAGTACTTC. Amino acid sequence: CASRSLGRDYEQYF.

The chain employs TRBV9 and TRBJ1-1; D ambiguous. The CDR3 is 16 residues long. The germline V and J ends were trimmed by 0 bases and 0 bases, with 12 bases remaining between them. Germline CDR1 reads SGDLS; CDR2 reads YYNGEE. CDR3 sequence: CASSVVSPTVNTEAFF. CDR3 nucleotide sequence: TGTGCCAGCAGCGTAGTGTCCCCCACAGTGAACACTGAAGCTTTCTTT.

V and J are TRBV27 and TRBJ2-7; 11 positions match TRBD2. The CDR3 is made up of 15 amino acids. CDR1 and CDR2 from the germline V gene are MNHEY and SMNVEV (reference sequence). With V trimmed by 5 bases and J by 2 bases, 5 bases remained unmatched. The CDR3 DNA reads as TGTGCCAGCAGTCCAACTAGCGGGGGAACCTACGAGCAGTACTTC. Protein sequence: CASSPTSGGTYEQYF.

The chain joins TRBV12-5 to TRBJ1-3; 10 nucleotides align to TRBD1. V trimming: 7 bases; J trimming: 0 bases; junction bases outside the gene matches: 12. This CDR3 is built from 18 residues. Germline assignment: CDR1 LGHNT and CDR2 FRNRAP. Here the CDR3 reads CASAPGTGVISSGNTIYF. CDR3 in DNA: TGTGCTAGTGCCCCAGGGACAGGGGTCATCAGCTCTGGAAACACCATATATTTT.

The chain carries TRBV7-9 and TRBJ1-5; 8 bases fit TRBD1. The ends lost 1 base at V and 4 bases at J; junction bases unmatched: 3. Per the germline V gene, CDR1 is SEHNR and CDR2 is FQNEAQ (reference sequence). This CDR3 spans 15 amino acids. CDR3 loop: CASSLGTGRNQPQHF. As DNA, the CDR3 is TGTGCCAGCAGCTTAGGGACAGGGAGGAATCAGCCCCAGCATTTT.

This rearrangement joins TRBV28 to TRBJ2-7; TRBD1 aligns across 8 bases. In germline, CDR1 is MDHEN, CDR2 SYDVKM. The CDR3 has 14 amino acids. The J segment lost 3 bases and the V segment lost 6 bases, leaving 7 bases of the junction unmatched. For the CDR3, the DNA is TGTGCCAGCAGCTCACAGGGGGTGTTCTACGAGCAGTACTTC. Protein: CASSSQGVFYEQYF.

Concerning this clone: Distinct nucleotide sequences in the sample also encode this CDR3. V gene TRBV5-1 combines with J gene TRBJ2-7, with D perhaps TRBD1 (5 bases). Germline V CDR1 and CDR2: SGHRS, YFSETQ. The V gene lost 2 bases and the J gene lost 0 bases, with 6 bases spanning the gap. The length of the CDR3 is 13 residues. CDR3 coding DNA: TGCGCCAGCAGCTTAACAGGCTCCTACGAGCAGTACTTC. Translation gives CASSLTGSYEQYF.

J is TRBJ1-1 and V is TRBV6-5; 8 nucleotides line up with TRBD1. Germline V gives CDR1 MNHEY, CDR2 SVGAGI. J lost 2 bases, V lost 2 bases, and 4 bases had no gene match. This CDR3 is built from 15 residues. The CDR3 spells CASSYDRGLNTEAFF. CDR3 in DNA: TGTGCCAGCAGTTACGACAGGGGTTTAAACACTGAAGCTTTCTTT.

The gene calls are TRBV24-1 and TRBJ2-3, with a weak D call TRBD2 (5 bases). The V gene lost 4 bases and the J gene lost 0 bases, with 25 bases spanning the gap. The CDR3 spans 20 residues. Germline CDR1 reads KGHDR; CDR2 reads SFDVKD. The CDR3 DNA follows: TGTGCCACCAGTGAAACCCCGATTCTTCTGGGTCTAGCCAGCACAGATACGCAGTATTTT. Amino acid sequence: CATSETPILLGLASTDTQYF.

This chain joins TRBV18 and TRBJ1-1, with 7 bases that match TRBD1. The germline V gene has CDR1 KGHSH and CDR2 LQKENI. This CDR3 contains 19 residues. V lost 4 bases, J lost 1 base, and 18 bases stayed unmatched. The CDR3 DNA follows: TGTGCCAGCTCACTCGTATTTTCCGGGACAGCGATAAGGAACACTGAAGCTTTCTTT. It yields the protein CASSLVFSGTAIRNTEAFF.

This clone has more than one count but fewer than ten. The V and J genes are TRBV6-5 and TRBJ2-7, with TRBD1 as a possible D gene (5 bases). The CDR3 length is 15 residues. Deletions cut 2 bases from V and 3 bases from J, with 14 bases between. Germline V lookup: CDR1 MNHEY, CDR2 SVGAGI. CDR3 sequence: CASSYSGAWDYEQYF. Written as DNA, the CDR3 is TGTGCCAGCAGTTACAGTGGGGCTTGGGACTACGAGCAGTACTTC.

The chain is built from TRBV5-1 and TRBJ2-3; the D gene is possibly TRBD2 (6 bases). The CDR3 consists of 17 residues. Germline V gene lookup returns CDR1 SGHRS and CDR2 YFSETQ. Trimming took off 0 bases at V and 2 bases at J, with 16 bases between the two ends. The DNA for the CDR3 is TGCGCCAGCAGCTTGGGTGGCGGGGCAACTTCCACAGATACGCAGTATTTT. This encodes CASSLGGGATSTDTQYF. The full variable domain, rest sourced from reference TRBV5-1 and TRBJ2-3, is KAGVTQTPRYLIKTRGQQVTLSCSPISGHRSVSWYQQTPGQGLQFLFEYFSETQRNKGNFPGRFSGRQFSNSRSEMNVSTLELGDSALYLCASSLGGGATSTDTQYFGPGTRLTVL.